This T cell receptor (beta chain) was found in a study of molecular identifiers for immune sequencing clone quantification. This clonotype was found many times. Its target is not known. After removal of 5 bases from V and 3 bases from J, the junction contained 10 bases not matched to a gene. The CDR3 has 14 amino acids. The V gene's germline CDR1 is DFQATT and CDR2 SNEGSKA (reference sequence). Notes on the study in general: Sizes of clones that are highly expanded could be underestimated (if identical TCR molecules share a barcode).

Libraries of naive CD8 cells were prepared from approximately 20,000 to 1,000,000 sorted cells using 10%, 30% or 50% RNA. The authors sorted naive CD8 T cells as CD8+CD4-CCR7+CD45RA+. One entry per CDR3 protein results from TCRdb running MiXCR on the PCR reads. The sample yields hundreds of thousands of distinct CDR3 sequences, approximately 24% seen once. This clonotype was obtained from a human donor in good health. Some libraries in this study had Jurkat cell RNA spiked in. Material for sequencing was naive CD8+ T cells from blood, with Jurkat cell RNA spiked in. As to subset: FACS-sorted CD8+CD4-CCR7+CD45RA+ naive T cells. This chain links TRBV20-1 with TRBJ2-7; 7 bases agree with TRBD1. The CDR3 coding sequence is TGCAGTGCTTCTCTCCTGGGACAGCACTACGAGCAGTACTTC. Translating gives CSASLLGQHYEQYF.